This TCR beta chain was retrieved from a study of blood T cell repertoires in COVID-19. Study in general: Whether acute or convalescent, the COVID-19 samples came from the United States, Italy and Spain. T cells, B-cell-depleted T cells, or PBMCs supplied cDNA or gDNA.

Trimming removed 4 bases from V and 1 base from J; junction bases left unmatched: 5. CDR3 length equals 14 residues. Germline values: CDR1 SGDLS, CDR2 YYNGEE. Original data processing: How many nucleated cells were present was estimated from reference gene primer amplification. Only in-frame clones appear in the TCRdb table, and some are missing; sequencing was by immunoSEQ multiplex PCR. That table is the source of V, J and clone size, and D and trimming were worked out from the DNA. The sample comprises 100,000 to 120,000 clones, approximately 91% of which are singletons, and 8% to 9.5% rests with the top ten.

Input material: peripheral blood. This chain connects TRBV9 to TRBJ2-7; TRBD1 agrees at 7 bases. This TCR came from a woman between 65 and 79 years old who had recovered from COVID-19. The CDR3 spells CASSPRTGSYEQYF. CDR3 bases: TGTGCCAGCAGCCCCCGGACAGGTTCCTACGAGCAGTACTTC.